The source of this T cell receptor (beta chain) is a study of blood T cell repertoires in COVID-19. Produced via immunoSEQ multiplex PCR; TCRdb's table is partial and in-frame only. In the table there are roughly 260,000 clones, about four fifths of which are singletons. V shed 5 bases and J 7 bases; nucleotides not matched to a gene: 3. This CDR3 comprises 13 residues. Per the germline V gene, CDR1 is MNHEY and CDR2 is SVGEGT. Adults between roughly 18 and 95 years of age took part from more than 20 US areas. Participants had their cohort set by participant-reported clinical history. Each exposed participant met a COVID-19 case in the 2 weeks preceding study entry.

The clonotype was recovered from a woman in her thirties or forties who had been exposed to COVID-19. The chain joins TRBV6-2 or TRBV6-3 to TRBJ1-2; 11 bases align to TRBD1. Sequenced input: PBMCs or T cells enriched from blood (not recorded which). CDR3 DNA sequence: TGTGCCAGCAGTGCCGGACAGGGGGCTGGCTACACCTTC. Its protein product is CASSAGQGAGYTF.